One sample yielded the 22 T cell receptor beta chains listed below, sequenced in a study of tumor-infiltrating lymphocytes in primary liver carcinoma. Both RNA and DNA were isolated together from about 20-30 mg of bulk tissue that had not been sorted. cDNA specific to TCR beta was made from around 470 ng of total RNA, with a constant-region primer employed for priming. Amplification in three nested multiplex PCR rounds with slightly modified ARM-PCR gave rise to TCR beta libraries. Forward primers for TRBV1-TRBV30 and a C-beta reverse primer served the first two PCR rounds, at about 10 cycles each. TCRdb independently ran MiXCR on the multiplex PCR reads; one entry per CDR3 protein. The sample includes some 110,000 distinct CDR3 sequences, approximately 64% of them seen just once. The material sequenced was liver tumor tissue from sampling region 3. The sample's subset: tumor region T3, left-lateral pole. All receptors come from a woman in her sixties or seventies with primary liver carcinoma and hepatitis B virus infection.

This clonotype was recorded many times. The rearrangement uses TRBV6-1 and TRBJ1-5; TRBD1 is a possible D gene (5 bases). V lost 3 bases to trimming and J lost 0 bases, with 15 bases between them. Germline V gives CDR1 MNHNS, CDR2 SASEGT. The CDR3 consists of 17 residues. DNA of the CDR3: TGTGCCAGCAGTGAGAGGGGCAGCCGGTATAGCAATCAGCCCCAGCATTTT. Protein: CASSERGSRYSNQPQHF.

Concerning this clonotype: A much larger clone is a single base away; this may be a read error. This rearrangement joins TRBV7-8 to TRBJ2-7; 9 positions agree with TRBD1. With V trimmed by 8 bases and J by 5 bases, 10 bases remained unmatched. Germline V gene sequence: CDR1 SGHVS, CDR2 FQNEAQ. CDR3 length equals 14 residues. In nucleotides, the CDR3 is TGTGCCAGCTGCCCGCGACAGGGGGTCCACGAGCAGTACTTC. The encoded protein is CASCPRQGVHEQYF.

V is TRBV7-3 and J is TRBJ2-2, with D unclear. Trimming removed 5 bases from V and 6 bases from J, with 10 bases in between. Per germline, CDR1 SGHTA and CDR2 FQGTGA. The CDR3 has 13 residues. The DNA for the CDR3 is TGTGCCAGCAGCGATAGTAGTTCCGGGGAGCTGTTTTTT. The encoded protein is CASSDSSSGELFF.

With regard to this clonotype: One end of the junction varies from germline; a read error may be responsible. V gene TRBV7-9 combines with J gene TRBJ2-3; D is perhaps TRBD2 (5 bases). The CDR3 sequence is 17 residues long. From germline, CDR1 is SEHNR and CDR2 FQNEAQ (reference sequence). In DNA form, the CDR3 reads TGTGCCAGCAGCTTAAGATCAAGGGCGCAGAGGGCAGATACGCACTATTTT. It encodes CASSLRSRAQRADTHYF.

This clonotype has more than one count but fewer than ten. A much more abundant neighbour one base away suggests this may be a read error. The V and J genes are TRBV6-1 and TRBJ1-2, with D tentatively TRBD1 (5 bases). This CDR3 is built from 14 residues. Germline V gives CDR1 MNHNS, CDR2 SASEGT. V lost 8 bases to trimming and J lost 8 bases, with 21 bases between them. The CDR3 sequence: CASCGRWGEGGYTF. The CDR3 DNA follows: TGTGCCAGCTGTGGCCGTTGGGGGGAAGGAGGCTACACCTTC.

The chain uses TRBV6-5 and TRBJ1-5, with a possible D match to TRBD1 (5 bases). CDR3 length: 15 amino acids. The germline gives CDR1 MNHEY, CDR2 SVGAGI. Deletions cut 7 bases from V and 1 base from J, with 14 bases between. The CDR3 spells CASNRVGVSNQPQHF. CDR3 DNA: TGTGCCAGCAATCGTGTGGGGGTAAGCAATCAGCCCCAGCATTTT.

In the case of this clonotype: A much larger clone lies one base from this, so it may be a read error. The genes are TRBV6-6 and TRBJ2-1; 13 bases map to TRBD2. The CDR3 totals 18 residues. The germline CDR1 and CDR2 sequences are MNHNY and SVGAGI (reference sequence). For the CDR3, the DNA is TGTTCCAGCAGTTACACCTCCGGGACTAGCGGGAAATACAATGAGCAGTTCTTC. It translates to CSSSYTSGTSGKYNEQFF.

For this clonotype: At one boundary the junction diverges from the germline segment, which might be a read error. The CDR3 DNA reads TGTGCCAGCAGCTTGCGACCGGGACAGAGAATCTACAATGAGCCGTTCTTC. Translated, it gives CASSLRPGQRIYNEPFF. The chain uses TRBV11-2 and TRBJ2-1; 7 bases are a match to TRBD1. The CDR3 is 17 amino acids. The germline gives CDR1 SGHAT, CDR2 FQNNGV. The entire variable domain, with the rest obtained from reference TRBV11-2 and TRBJ2-1, is as follows: EAGVAQSPRYKIIEKRQSVAFWCNPISGHATLYWYQQILGQGPKLLIQFQNNGVVDDSQLPKDRFSAERLKGVDSTLKIQPAKLEDSAVYLCASSLRPGQRIYNEPFFGPGTRLTVL.

On this clonotype: Without the conserved terminal phenylalanine or tryptophan, this CDR3 likely stems from a read error. The chain uses TRBV11-1 and TRBJ1-3; the D gene is possibly TRBD1 (6 bases). Trimming shortened V by 3 bases and J by 2 bases, and 8 bases separated the two germline ends. The CDR3 spans 14 residues. Germline CDR1 is SGHAT and CDR2 is FQDESV (reference sequence). The CDR3 loop is CASSLWDTGNTIYL. The CDR3 DNA sequence: TGTGCCAGCAGCTTGTGGGACACTGGAAACACCATATATCTT.

At least ten counts were recorded for this clonotype. The chain carries TRBV12-3 or TRBV12-4 and TRBJ1-4; unclear D gene. The CDR3 loop spans 15 amino acids. The V end lost 3 bases, the J end lost 6 bases, and 14 bases lay between the germline ends. The CDR3 DNA reads as TGTGCCAGCAGTTTCAGTCATGGGAGTCATGAAAAACTGTTTTTT. It is translated as CASSFSHGSHEKLFF.

With respect to this clonotype: A clone one base away is much larger, so this may be a read error. Because the CDR3 is missing its conserved closing phenylalanine or tryptophan, this is likely a read error. It is unclear where the CDR3 begins or ends on the DNA, so no DNA is shown, and the CDR3 is as TCRdb lists it. The chain employs TRBV29-1 and TRBJ2-7; the table gives TRBD2 as D, unverified against the DNA. The CDR3 length is 11 residues, termini included. Germline CDR1 is SQVTM and CDR2 is ANQGSEA. CDR3 amino acids: CSVGEGSSRHL.

To note about this clonotype: A read error may be the cause here, since a much bigger clone is one base away. The chain joins TRBV6-5 to TRBJ2-7; tentative D call: TRBD1 (5 bases). The germline V gene encodes CDR1 MNHEY and CDR2 SVGAGI. This CDR3 has 14 amino acids. In DNA form, the CDR3 reads TGTACCAGCAGCTCTAAGACAGTCTCCTACGAGCAGTACTTC. It is translated as CTSSSKTVSYEQYF.

In its sample, this clonotype was seen many times. The chain uses TRBV12-3 or TRBV12-4 and TRBJ2-7, with D perhaps matching TRBD2 (6 bases). With 4 bases removed from V and 7 bases from J, the gap between germline ends came to 14 bases. There are 13 residues in the CDR3. The CDR3 nucleotides are TGTGCCAGCAGTTCGCGCGGGGTTAGGGAGCAGTACTTC. Protein sequence: CASSSRGVREQYF.

This clonotype was counted ten times or more. The gene calls are TRBV12-3 or TRBV12-4 and TRBJ2-1; TRBD1 might be the D (6 bases). The CDR3 contains 17 residues. Trimming cost V 4 bases and J 2 bases, with 18 bases left between them. The CDR3 DNA is TGTGCCAGCAGTTCCAATAGGGGGAAAGGGACCTACAATGAGCAGTTCTTC. It encodes CASSSNRGKGTYNEQFF.

Concerning this clonotype itself: The germline gene is not matched at one end of the junction; a read error may be the cause. The chain carries TRBV29-1 and TRBJ2-1; possible D gene TRBD2, 6 bases. CDR1 SQVTM and CDR2 ANQGSEA come from the germline V gene. The CDR3 covers 16 residues. Here the CDR3 reads CSVKGILAPEWNDQFF. The CDR3 DNA reads TGCAGCGTTAAGGGAATACTAGCTCCCGAGTGGAATGATCAGTTCTTC.

This clonotype was seen repeatedly, ten times or more. The V and J genes are TRBV14 and TRBJ1-5; no firm D call. The CDR3 totals 15 residues. The germline V gene encodes CDR1 SGHDN and CDR2 FVKESK. Trimming took off 0 bases at V and 7 bases at J, with 13 bases between the two ends. CDR3 region: CASSQEVNGVQPQHF. CDR3 coding DNA: TGTGCCAGCAGCCAAGAGGTTAACGGCGTCCAGCCCCAGCATTTT.

As concerns this clonotype: The junction departs from the called germline gene at one end, perhaps through a read error. This sequence joins TRBV5-1 and TRBJ2-3; maybe TRBD2 (5 bases). The germline gives CDR1 SGHRS, CDR2 YFSETQ. The CDR3 is 15 amino acids. The CDR3 loop is CTSSIWTDSTDTQYF. DNA of the CDR3: TGCACCAGCAGCATCTGGACTGACAGCACAGATACGCAGTATTTT.

This clonotype has just one count. The rearrangement links TRBV11-2 to TRBJ2-5; 9 nucleotides align to TRBD1. CDR1 and CDR2 from the germline V gene are SGHAT and FQNNGV. V trimming: 3 bases; J trimming: 9 bases; junction bases outside the gene matches: 8. The CDR3 length is 14 residues. CDR3: CASSFDGTGSPQYF. Written as DNA, the CDR3 is TGTGCCAGCAGCTTCGACGGGACAGGGTCGCCCCAGTACTTC.

This clonotype was found many times. This rearrangement joins TRBV12-3 or TRBV12-4 to TRBJ2-7; 8 nucleotides agree with TRBD2. The J segment lost 2 bases and the V segment lost 4 bases, leaving 4 bases of the junction unmatched. This CDR3 has 14 residues. CDR3 in amino acids: CASSSSGLTYEQYF. CDR3 nucleotides: TGTGCCAGCAGTTCTAGCGGGTTAACCTACGAGCAGTACTTC.

At least ten counts were recorded for this clonotype. The chain joins TRBV30 to TRBJ1-1; D not certain. Deletions cut 2 bases from V and 12 bases from J, with 16 bases between. Germline V lookup: CDR1 GTSNPN, CDR2 SVGIG (reference sequence). The CDR3 is made up of 12 amino acids. This CDR3 is CAWSRVGRIPFF. The CDR3 nucleotides read TGTGCCTGGAGTCGGGTCGGACGTATTCCTTTCTTT.

Worth noting for this clonotype: This may be a read error: a much more frequent sequence differs by one nucleotide. The chain couples TRBV5-1 to TRBJ2-1; TRBD2 might be the D (7 bases). The CDR3 is made up of 15 amino acids. Trimming cost V 2 bases and J 7 bases, with 16 bases left between them. CDR1 is SGHRS and CDR2 is YFSETQ in the germline V gene. The CDR3: CASSFLLARGNEQFF. The CDR3 DNA follows: TGCGCCAGCAGCTTCTTACTAGCGAGGGGGAATGAGCAGTTCTTC.

This clonotype appeared many times. The rearrangement joins TRBV10-2 to TRBJ1-1, with a weak D call TRBD1 (5 bases). Trimming stripped 6 bases from V and 4 bases from J, with 18 bases between. The CDR3 consists of 15 residues. Germline V gene data show CDR1 as WSHSY and CDR2 as SAAADI. The CDR3 DNA reads TGCGCCAGCAGAGAGCCTAGGGGCGTCGGCACTGAAGCTTTCTTT. Translated, it gives CASREPRGVGTEAFF.